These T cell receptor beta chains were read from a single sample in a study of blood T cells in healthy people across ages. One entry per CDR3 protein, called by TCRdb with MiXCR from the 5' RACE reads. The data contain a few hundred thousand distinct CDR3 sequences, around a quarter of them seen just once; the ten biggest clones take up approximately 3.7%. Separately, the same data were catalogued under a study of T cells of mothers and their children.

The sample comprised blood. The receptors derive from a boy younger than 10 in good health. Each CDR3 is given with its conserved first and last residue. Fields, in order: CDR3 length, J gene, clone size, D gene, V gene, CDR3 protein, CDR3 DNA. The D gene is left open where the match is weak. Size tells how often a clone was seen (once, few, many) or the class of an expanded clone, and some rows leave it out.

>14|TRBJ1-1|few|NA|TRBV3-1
CASSHIGLNTEAFF
TGTGCCAGCAGCCACATAGGGCTGAACACTGAAGCTTTCTTT
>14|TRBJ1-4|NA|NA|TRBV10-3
CASGNWTTNEKLFF
TGTGCCAGCGGGAACTGGACAACTAATGAAAAACTGTTTTTT
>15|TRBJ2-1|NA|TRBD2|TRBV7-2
CASSLVAGSYNEQFF
TGTGCCAGCAGCTTAGTAGCGGGATCCTACAATGAGCAGTTCTTC
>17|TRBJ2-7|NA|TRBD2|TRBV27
CASALSSGGRVSYEQYF
TGTGCCAGCGCCCTTTCATCCGGCGGGAGGGTCTCCTACGAGCAGTACTTC
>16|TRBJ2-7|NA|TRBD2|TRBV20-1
CSARTSGGAVDYEQYF
TGCAGTGCCCGGACTAGCGGGGGGGCAGTGGATTACGAGCAGTACTTC
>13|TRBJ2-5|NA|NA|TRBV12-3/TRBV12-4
CASSRAGPETQYF
TGTGCCAGCAGTAGGGCAGGACCGGAGACCCAGTACTTC
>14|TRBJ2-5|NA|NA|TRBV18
CASSPNPSRETQYF
TGTGCCAGCTCACCAAATCCCAGTAGAGAGACCCAGTACTTC
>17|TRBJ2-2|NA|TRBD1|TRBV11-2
CASSLLRDRGWTGELFF
TGTGCCAGCAGCTTATTAAGGGACAGGGGCTGGACCGGGGAGCTGTTTTTT
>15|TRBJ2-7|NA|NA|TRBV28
CASSLQRLSSYEQYF
TGTGCCAGCAGTTTACAGCGCCTTAGCTCCTACGAGCAGTACTTC
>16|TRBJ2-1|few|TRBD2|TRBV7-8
CASSYLTSVYNNEQFF
TGTGCCAGCAGCTACTTGACTAGCGTGTACAACAATGAGCAGTTCTTC
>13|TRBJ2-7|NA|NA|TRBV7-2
CASSMTSGREQYF
TGTGCCAGCAGCATGACTAGTGGGCGGGAGCAGTACTTC
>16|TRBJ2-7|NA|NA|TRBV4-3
CASSQDRAISSYEQYF
TGCGCCAGCAGCCAAGATCGTGCGATAAGCTCCTACGAGCAGTACTTC
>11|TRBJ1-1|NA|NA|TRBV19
CASPGGGEAFF
TGTGCCAGCCCGGGGGGAGGTGAAGCTTTCTTT
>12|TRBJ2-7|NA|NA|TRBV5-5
CASSLDQDEQYF
TGTGCCAGCAGCTTGGACCAGGACGAGCAGTACTTC
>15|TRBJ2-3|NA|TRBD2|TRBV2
CASGGLAGRADTQYF
TGTGCCAGCGGGGGACTAGCGGGTAGAGCAGATACGCAGTATTTT
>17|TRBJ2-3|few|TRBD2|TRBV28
CASSLFSGGAEWNTQYF
TGTGCCAGCAGTTTATTCTCCGGGGGGGCCGAATGGAATACGCAGTATTTT
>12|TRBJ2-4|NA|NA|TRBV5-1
CASSPRENIQYF
TGCGCCAGCAGCCCCAGGGAAAACATTCAGTACTTC
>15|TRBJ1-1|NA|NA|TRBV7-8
CASSASTEGYTEAFF
TGTGCCAGCAGCGCTTCGACAGAGGGGTACACTGAAGCTTTCTTT
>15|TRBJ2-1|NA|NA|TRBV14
CASSQGKGRPNEQFF
TGTGCCAGCAGCCAGGGAAAGGGGCGACCCAATGAGCAGTTCTTC
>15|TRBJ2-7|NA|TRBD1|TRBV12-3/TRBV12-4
CASRTGTGVPNEQYF
TGTGCCAGCAGGACTGGGACAGGGGTCCCGAACGAGCAGTACTTC
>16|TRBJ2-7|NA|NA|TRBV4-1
CASSQDGRGYTYEQYF
TGCGCCAGCAGCCAAGATGGCAGGGGATACACCTACGAGCAGTACTTC
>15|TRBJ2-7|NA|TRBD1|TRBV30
CAWSPETGGRYEQYF
TGTGCCTGGAGCCCCGAAACAGGGGGCCGGTACGAGCAGTACTTC
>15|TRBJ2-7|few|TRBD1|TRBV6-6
CASSYPGQGSYEQYF
TGTGCCAGCAGTTACCCGGGACAGGGTAGCTACGAGCAGTACTTC
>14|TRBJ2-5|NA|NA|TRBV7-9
CASSLVLGQEAQYF
TGTGCCAGCAGCTTGGTACTGGGGCAAGAGGCCCAGTACTTC
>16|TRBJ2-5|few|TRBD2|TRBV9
CASSDPGTSGEETQYF
TGTGCCAGCAGCGACCCCGGGACTAGCGGGGAAGAGACCCAGTACTTC
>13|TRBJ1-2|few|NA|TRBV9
CASSVGQNYGYTF
TGTGCCAGCAGCGTAGGCCAGAACTATGGCTACACCTTC
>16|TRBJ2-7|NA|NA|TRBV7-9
CASSVAGPLKGYEQYF
TGTGCCAGCAGCGTAGCAGGGCCTCTTAAGGGCTACGAGCAGTACTTC